The next 10 T cell receptor beta chains were all read from a single sample in a study of T cells in Graves' hyperthyroidism and ophthalmopathy (dated by TCRdb to about 2019). Libraries were built with multiplex PCR. Sequencing was carried out with an Illumina HiSeq 2000. Amplification of TCR beta CDR3 regions was carried out from RNA transcripts. The first round of RT-PCR for the TCR CDR3 was performed with the HTBI primer set and the Qiagen OneStep RT-PCR kit. The public sequencing data were trimmed at Q25 with fastp and processed into clonotypes with MiXCR by TCRdb, which kept only in-frame beta chains. Rows are combined by CDR3 protein, so each entry shows the most common genes and DNA. For this sample the table gives roughly 500,000 distinct CDR3 sequences, of which around a fifth were detected only once. The ten largest account for approximately 49% of the sample. Sequencing was performed on blood. All receptors come from a woman in her seventies with Graves' ophthalmopathy.

The rearrangement uses TRBV6-1 and TRBJ2-4, with 8 positions matching TRBD2. This CDR3 has 15 residues. J was trimmed by 5 bases and V by 8 bases; bases with no gene match: 11. Germline CDR1 MNHNS, CDR2 SASEGT. Here the CDR3 reads CASRGRSRGENIQYF. The CDR3 nucleotides are TGTGCCAGCCGCGGGAGGTCGAGGGGTGAAAACATTCAGTACTTC.

The rearrangement uses TRBV7-9 and TRBJ1-5; D unclear. This CDR3 contains 15 residues. Germline-derived CDR1 and CDR2 are SEHNR and FQNEAQ (reference sequence). Trimming removed 1 base from V and 2 bases from J, with 9 bases in between. CDR3 coding DNA: TGTGCCAGCAGCTTAGGGCCTGGGGGCAATCAGCCCCAGCATTTT. Translated, it gives CASSLGPGGNQPQHF. The full variable domain, its missing parts supplied by reference TRBV7-9 and TRBJ1-5, is DTGVSQNPRHKITKRGQNVTFRCDPISEHNRLYWYRQTLGQGPEFLTYFQNEAQLEKSRLLSDRFSAERPKGSFSTLEIQRTEQGDSAMYLCASSLGPGGNQPQHFGDGTRLSIL.

This sequence joins TRBV5-5 and TRBJ1-2, with TRBD1 matching over 7 bases. The V gene end was trimmed by 0 bases and the J gene end by 3 bases; junction bases not matched to a gene: 2. Germline V gene lookup returns CDR1 SGHKS and CDR2 YYEKEE (reference sequence). The CDR3 covers 14 residues. CDR3 in DNA: TGTGCCAGCAGCTTGGCCGGGACAGACTATGGCTACACCTTC. Encoded protein: CASSLAGTDYGYTF.

There are many counts of this clonotype. This sequence joins TRBV2 and TRBJ2-7; TRBD1 matches at 9 bases. Germline CDR1 is SNHLY and CDR2 is FYNNEI. This CDR3 is built from 16 residues. The ends lost 3 bases at V and 2 bases at J; junction bases unmatched: 8. The CDR3 here is CASSEGTGLYAYEQYF. For the CDR3, the DNA is TGTGCCAGCAGTGAGGGGACAGGGCTATACGCCTACGAGCAGTACTTC.

Worth noting for this clonotype: Just one base apart from a much larger clone, this may be a read error. V is TRBV12-5 and J is TRBJ2-5; D tentatively reads TRBD1 or TRBD2 (6 bases each). Looked up from germline, CDR1 is LGHNT and CDR2 is FRNRAP. This CDR3 spans 14 amino acids. CDR3 in amino acids: CASARTGAEETQHF. Here the CDR3 DNA reads TGTGCTAGTGCCAGGACGGGGGCGGAAGAGACCCAGCACTTC.

This clonotype was detected ten times or more. The DNA is left out, because the CDR3 cannot be placed on it with certainty; the CDR3 is given as TCRdb lists it. The genes are TRBV12-3 or TRBV12-4 and TRBJ2-5. The CDR3 is made up of 11 amino acids, end residues included. The CDR3 here is CASSSSGTQYF.

At least ten counts were recorded for this clonotype. The chain uses TRBV6-1 and TRBJ1-3, with no clear D. In germline, CDR1 is MNHNS, CDR2 SASEGT. The CDR3 is made up of 12 amino acids. This chain's CDR3 is CATEGVGNTIYF. For the CDR3, the DNA is TGTGCGACGGAGGGAGTCGGAAACACCATATATTTT.

This clonotype was seen ten or more times. J is TRBJ2-3 and V is TRBV12-3 or TRBV12-4; 9 nucleotides agree with TRBD1. V trimming: 3 bases; J trimming: 5 bases; junction bases outside the gene matches: 6. The CDR3 loop spans 15 amino acids. The CDR3 DNA reads TGTGCCAGCAGTTTCTACAGGGGGCAAGGAGATACGCAGTATTTT. This sequence encodes CASSFYRGQGDTQYF.

The V gene is TRBV9, the J gene TRBJ2-7; D not resolved. Germline V gene data show CDR1 as SGDLS and CDR2 as YYNGEE. Trimming cost V 0 bases and J 3 bases, with 10 bases left between them. The CDR3 contains 14 residues. CDR3 DNA sequence: TGTGCCAGCAGCGTAGAGGCAGTCAGCTACGAGCAGTACTTC. Its translation: CASSVEAVSYEQYF.

In this sample, this clonotype turned up many times. The chain is built from TRBV7-2 and TRBJ1-1; no definite D call. This CDR3 has 14 amino acids. Germline V CDR1 and CDR2: SGHTA, FQGNSA. Between the trimmed V and J ends, which lost 7 bases and 1 base, there was a span of 13 bases. The CDR3 region is CASTQGITNTEAFF. In DNA form, the CDR3 reads TGTGCCAGCACCCAAGGTATAACGAACACTGAAGCTTTCTTT.